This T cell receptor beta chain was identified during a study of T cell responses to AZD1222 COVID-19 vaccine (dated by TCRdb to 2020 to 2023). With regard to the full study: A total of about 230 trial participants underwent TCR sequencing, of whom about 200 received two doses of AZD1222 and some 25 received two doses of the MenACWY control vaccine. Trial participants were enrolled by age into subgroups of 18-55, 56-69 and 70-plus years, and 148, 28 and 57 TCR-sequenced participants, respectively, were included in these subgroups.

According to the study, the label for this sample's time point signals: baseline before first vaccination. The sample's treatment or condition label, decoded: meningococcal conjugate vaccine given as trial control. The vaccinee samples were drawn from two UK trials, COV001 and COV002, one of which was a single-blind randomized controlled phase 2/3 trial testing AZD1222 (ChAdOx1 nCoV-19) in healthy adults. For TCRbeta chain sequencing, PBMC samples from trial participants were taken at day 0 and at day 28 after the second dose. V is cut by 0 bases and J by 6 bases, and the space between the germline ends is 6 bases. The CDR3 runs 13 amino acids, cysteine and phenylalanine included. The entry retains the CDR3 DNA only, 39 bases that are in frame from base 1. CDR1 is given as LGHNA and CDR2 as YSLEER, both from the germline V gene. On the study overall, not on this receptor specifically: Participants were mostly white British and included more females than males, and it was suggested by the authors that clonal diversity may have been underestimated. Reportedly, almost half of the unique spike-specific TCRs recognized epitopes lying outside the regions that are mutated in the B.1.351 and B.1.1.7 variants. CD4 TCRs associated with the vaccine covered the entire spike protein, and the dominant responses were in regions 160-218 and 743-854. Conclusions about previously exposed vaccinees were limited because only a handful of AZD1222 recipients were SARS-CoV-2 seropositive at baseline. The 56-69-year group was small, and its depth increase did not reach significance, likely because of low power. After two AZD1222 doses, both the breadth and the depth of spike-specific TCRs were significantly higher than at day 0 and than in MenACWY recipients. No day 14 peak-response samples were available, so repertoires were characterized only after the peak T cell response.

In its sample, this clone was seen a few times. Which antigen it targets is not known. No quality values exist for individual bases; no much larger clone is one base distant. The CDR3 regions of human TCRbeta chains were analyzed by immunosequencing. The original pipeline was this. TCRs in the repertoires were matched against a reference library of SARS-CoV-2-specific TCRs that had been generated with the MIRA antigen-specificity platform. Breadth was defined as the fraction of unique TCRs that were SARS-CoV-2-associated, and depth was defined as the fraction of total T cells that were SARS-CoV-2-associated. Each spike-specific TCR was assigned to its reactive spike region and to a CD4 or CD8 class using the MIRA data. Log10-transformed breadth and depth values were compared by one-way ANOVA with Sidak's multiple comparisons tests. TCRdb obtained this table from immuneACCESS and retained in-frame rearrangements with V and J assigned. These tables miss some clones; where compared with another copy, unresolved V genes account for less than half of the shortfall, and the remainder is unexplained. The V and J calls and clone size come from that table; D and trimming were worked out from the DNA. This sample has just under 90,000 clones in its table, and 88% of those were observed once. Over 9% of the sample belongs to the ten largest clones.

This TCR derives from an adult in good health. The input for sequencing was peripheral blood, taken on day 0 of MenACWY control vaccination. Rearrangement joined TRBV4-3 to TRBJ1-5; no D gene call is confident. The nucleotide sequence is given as TGCGCCAGCAGCCAAGACGGAATTCAGCCCCAGCATTTT. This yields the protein CASSQDGIQPQHF.